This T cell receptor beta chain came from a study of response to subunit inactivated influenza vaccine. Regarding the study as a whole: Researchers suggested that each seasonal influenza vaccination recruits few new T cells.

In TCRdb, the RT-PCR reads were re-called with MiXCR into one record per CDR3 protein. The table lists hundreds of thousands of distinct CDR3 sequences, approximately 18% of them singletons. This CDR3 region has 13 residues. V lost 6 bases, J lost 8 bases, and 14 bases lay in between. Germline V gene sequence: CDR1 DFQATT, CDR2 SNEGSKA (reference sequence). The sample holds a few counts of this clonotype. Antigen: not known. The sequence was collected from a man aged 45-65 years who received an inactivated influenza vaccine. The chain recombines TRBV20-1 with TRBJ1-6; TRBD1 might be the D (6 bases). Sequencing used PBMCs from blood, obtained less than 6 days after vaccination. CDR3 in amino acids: CSANDRPDSPLHF. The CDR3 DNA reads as TGCAGTGCAAACGACAGGCCAGATTCACCCCTCCACTTT.